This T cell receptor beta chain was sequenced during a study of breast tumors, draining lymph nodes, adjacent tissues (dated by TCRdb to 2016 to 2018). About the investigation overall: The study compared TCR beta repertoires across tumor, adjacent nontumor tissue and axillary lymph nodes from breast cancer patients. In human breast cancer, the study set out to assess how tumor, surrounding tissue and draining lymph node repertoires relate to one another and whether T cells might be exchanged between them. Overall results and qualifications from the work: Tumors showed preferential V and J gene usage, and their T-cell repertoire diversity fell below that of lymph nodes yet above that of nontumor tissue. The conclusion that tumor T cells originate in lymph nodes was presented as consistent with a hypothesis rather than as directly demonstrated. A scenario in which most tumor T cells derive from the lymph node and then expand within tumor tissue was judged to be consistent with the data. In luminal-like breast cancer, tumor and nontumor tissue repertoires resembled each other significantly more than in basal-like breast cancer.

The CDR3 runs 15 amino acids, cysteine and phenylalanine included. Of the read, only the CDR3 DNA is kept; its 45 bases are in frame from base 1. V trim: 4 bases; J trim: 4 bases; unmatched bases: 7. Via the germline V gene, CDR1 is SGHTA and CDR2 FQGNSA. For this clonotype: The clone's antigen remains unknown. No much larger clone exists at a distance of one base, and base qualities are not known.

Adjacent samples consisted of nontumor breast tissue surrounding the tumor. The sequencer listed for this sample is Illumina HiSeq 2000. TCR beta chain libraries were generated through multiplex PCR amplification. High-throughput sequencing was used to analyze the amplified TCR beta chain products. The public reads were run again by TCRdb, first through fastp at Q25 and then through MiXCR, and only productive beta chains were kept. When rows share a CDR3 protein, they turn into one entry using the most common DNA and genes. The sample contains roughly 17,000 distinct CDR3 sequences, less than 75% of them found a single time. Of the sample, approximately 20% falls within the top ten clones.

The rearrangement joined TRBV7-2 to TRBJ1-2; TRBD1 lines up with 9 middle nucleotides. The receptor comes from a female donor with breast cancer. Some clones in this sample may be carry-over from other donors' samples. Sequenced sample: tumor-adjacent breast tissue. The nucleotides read TGTGCCAGCAGCTCCCCAGGGACAGGGTTCTATGGCTACACCTTC. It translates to CASSSPGTGFYGYTF.